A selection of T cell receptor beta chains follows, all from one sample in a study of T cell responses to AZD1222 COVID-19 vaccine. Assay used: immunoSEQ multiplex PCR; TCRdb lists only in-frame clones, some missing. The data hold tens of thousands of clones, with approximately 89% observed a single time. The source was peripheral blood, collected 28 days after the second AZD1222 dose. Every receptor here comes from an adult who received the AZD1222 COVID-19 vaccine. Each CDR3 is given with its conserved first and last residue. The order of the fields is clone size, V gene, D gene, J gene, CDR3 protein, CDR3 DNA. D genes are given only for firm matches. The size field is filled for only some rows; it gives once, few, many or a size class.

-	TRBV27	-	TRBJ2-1	CASSPTGGASYNEQFF	TGTGCCAGCAGTCCCACAGGGGGGGCCTCCTACAATGAGCAGTTCTTC
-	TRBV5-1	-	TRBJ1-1	CASSFTGRNTEAFF	TGCGCCAGCAGCTTCACAGGACGGAACACTGAAGCTTTCTTT
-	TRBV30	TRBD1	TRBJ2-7	CAWSETGGLGMQYF	TGTGCCTGGAGTGAGACAGGGGGCCTGGGAATGCAGTACTTC
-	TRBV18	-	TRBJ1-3	CASSPRLNTIYSDKGSTIYF	TGTGCCAGCTCTCCGAGACTTAACACCATATATTCAGACAAAGGAAGCACCATATATTTT
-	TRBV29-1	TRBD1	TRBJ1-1	CSVEDRGTGGLNTEAFF	TGCAGCGTTGAAGATCGGGGGACAGGGGGCCTCAACACTGAAGCTTTCTTT
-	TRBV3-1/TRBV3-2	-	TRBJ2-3	CASSQRTGIGTDTQYF	TGTGCCAGCAGCCAACGAACAGGGATCGGCACAGATACGCAGTATTTT
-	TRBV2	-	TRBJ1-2	CASTLSRGYGYTF	TGTGCCAGCACCCTAAGCAGGGGATATGGCTACACCTTC
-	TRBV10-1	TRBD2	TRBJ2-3	CASSDSGVSTDTQYF	TGCGCCAGCAGTGATAGCGGGGTTAGCACAGATACGCAGTATTTT
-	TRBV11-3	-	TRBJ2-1	CASSSSRGSSYNEQFF	TGTGCCAGCAGCTCCTCGAGGGGAAGCTCCTACAATGAGCAGTTCTTC
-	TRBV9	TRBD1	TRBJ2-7	CASSVGDRVYEQYF	TGTGCCAGCAGCGTAGGGGACAGGGTCTACGAGCAGTACTTC
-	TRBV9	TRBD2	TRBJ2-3	CASSVGTSGGLTDTQYF	TGTGCCAGCAGCGTAGGGACTAGCGGGGGTCTCACAGATACGCAGTATTTT
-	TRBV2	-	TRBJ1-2	CASSEARRAYGYTF	TGTGCCAGCAGTGAAGCACGCAGGGCCTATGGCTACACCTTC
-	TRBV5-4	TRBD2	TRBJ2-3	CASSGTSGGTTDTQYF	TGTGCCAGCAGCGGGACTAGCGGGGGAACCACAGATACGCAGTATTTT
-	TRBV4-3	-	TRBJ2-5	CASSQTLGNQETQYF	TGCGCCAGCAGCCAAACCCTCGGGAACCAAGAGACCCAGTACTTC
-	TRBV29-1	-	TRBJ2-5	CSVELLGETQYF	TGCAGCGTTGAACTACTCGGGGAGACCCAGTACTTC
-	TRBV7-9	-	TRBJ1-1	CASRRGGTEAFF	TGTGCCAGCAGGAGGGGAGGCACTGAAGCTTTCTTT
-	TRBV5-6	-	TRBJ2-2	CASSLYSLFTGELFF	TGTGCCAGCAGCTTGTACAGCCTATTCACCGGGGAGCTGTTTTTT
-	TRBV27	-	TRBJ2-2	CASREGPNTGELFF	TGTGCCAGCAGGGAGGGCCCGAACACCGGGGAGCTGTTTTTT
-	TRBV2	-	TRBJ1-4	CASARGLDEKLFF	TGTGCCAGCGCGCGGGGATTAGATGAAAAACTGTTTTTT
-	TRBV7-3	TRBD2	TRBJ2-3	CASSSSGLAADTQYF	TGTGCCAGCAGCTCTTCTGGACTAGCGGCAGATACGCAGTATTTT
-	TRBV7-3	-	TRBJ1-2	CASSLAEGYGYTF	TGTGCCAGCAGCCTAGCGGAGGGCTATGGCTACACCTTC
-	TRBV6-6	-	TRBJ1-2	CASSPMRGDYGYTF	TGTGCCAGCAGCCCCATGCGGGGGGACTATGGCTACACCTTC
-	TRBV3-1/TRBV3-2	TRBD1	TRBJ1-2	CASSPRMGQGARGYTF	TGTGCCAGCAGCCCCCGCATGGGACAGGGGGCGCGGGGCTACACCTTC
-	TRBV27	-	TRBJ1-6	CASSFTHYSYNSPLHF	TGTGCCAGCAGTTTCACCCACTACTCCTATAATTCACCCCTCCACTTT
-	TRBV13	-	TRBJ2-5	CASSGRRGREETQYF	TGTGCCAGCAGCGGCAGGAGAGGGCGGGAAGAGACCCAGTACTTC
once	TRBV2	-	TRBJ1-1	CASSKYRDKGIEAFF	TGTGCCAGCAGTAAATACCGGGATAAGGGCATAGAAGCTTTCTTT
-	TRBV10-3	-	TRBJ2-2	CAIKLDGGPGELFF	TGTGCCATCAAGCTGGACGGGGGCCCCGGGGAGCTGTTTTTT
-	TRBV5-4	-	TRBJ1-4	CASSPLPGEKLFF	TGTGCCAGCAGTCCCCTCCCGGGTGAAAAACTGTTTTTT
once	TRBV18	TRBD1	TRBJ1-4	CASSPPGQGGEKLFF	TGTGCCAGCTCACCCCCGGGGCAGGGGGGAGAAAAACTGTTTTTT
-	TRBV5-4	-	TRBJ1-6	CASNTGGSYNSPLHF	TGTGCCAGCAATACGGGGGGCTCCTATAATTCACCCCTCCACTTT
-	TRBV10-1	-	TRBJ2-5	CATSRDTETQYF	TGCGCCACCAGCCGGGACACGGAGACCCAGTACTTC
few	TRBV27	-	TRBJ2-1	CASRSVARSYNEQFF	TGTGCCAGCAGATCCGTGGCCAGGTCCTACAATGAGCAGTTCTTC
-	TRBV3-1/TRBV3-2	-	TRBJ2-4	CASSQDLGAAAKNIQYF	TGTGCCAGCAGCCAAGATCTAGGGGCTGCGGCCAAAAACATTCAGTACTTC
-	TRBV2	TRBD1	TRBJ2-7	CASRGQGADYEQYF	TGTGCCAGCAGGGGACAGGGGGCGGACTACGAGCAGTACTTC
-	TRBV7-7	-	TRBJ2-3	CASSLNPGAPTDTQYF	TGTGCTAGCAGCTTGAACCCCGGGGCCCCGACCGATACGCAGTATTTT
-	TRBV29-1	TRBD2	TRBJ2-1	CSVLAGGHEQFF	TGCAGCGTTCTAGCGGGGGGGCATGAGCAGTTCTTC
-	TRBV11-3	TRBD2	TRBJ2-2	CASSPRTSGATGELFF	TGTGCCAGCAGCCCCAGGACTAGCGGGGCCACCGGGGAGCTGTTTTTT
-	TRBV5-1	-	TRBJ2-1	CASSTRGGVNEQFF	TGCGCCAGCAGCACCAGAGGGGGGGTCAATGAGCAGTTCTTC
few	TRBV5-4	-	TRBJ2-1	CASSSWTGKSSEQFF	TGTGCCAGCAGCTCCTGGACGGGGAAGTCTAGTGAGCAGTTCTTC
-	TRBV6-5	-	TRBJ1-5	CASSTKGSGQPQHF	TGTGCCAGCAGTACGAAGGGGTCAGGGCAGCCCCAGCATTTT
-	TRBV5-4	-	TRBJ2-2	CASSLVGVIAGELFF	TGTGCCAGCAGCTTGGTAGGGGTAATTGCCGGGGAGCTGTTTTTT
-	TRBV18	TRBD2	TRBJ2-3	CASSSGLAGGASTDTQYF	TGTGCCAGCTCATCCGGACTAGCGGGGGGTGCTAGCACAGATACGCAGTATTTT
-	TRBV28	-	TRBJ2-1	CASSLWGDYNEQFF	TGTGCCAGCAGTTTATGGGGGGACTACAATGAGCAGTTCTTC
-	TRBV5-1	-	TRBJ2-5	CASSWGDGQETQYF	TGCGCCAGCAGCTGGGGGGACGGCCAAGAGACCCAGTACTTC
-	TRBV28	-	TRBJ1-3	CASSLGRFSGNTIYF	TGTGCCAGCAGCCTGGGACGGTTCTCTGGAAACACCATATATTTT
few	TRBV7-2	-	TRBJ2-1	CASSLVSEYNEQFF	TGTGCCAGCAGCTTAGTTAGTGAGTACAATGAGCAGTTCTTC
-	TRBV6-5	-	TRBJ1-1	CASRHPEGTEAFF	TGTGCCAGCAGACATCCCGAAGGCACTGAAGCTTTCTTT
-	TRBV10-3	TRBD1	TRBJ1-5	CAISPTLGQGAQPQHF	TGTGCCATCAGTCCTACTCTAGGACAGGGGGCCCAGCCCCAGCATTTT
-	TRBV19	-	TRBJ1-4	CASNPATATNEKLFF	TGTGCCAGTAATCCGGCGACAGCAACTAATGAAAAACTGTTTTTT
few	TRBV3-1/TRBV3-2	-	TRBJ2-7	CASSQGVPTYEQYF	TGTGCCAGCAGCCAGGGCGTTCCTACCTACGAGCAGTACTTC
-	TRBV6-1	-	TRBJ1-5	CASREITGLGSYSNQPQHF	TGTGCCAGCAGGGAAATTACAGGGCTGGGGTCATATAGCAATCAGCCCCAGCATTTT
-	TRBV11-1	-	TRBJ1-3	CASSFGESGNTIYF	TGTGCCAGCAGCTTCGGGGAATCCGGAAACACCATATATTTT
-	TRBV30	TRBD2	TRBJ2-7	CAWTLAGGPLSYEQYF	TGTGCCTGGACCTTAGCGGGGGGACCTCTTTCCTACGAGCAGTACTTC
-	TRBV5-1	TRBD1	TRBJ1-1	CASSDKGQGRMNTEAFF	TGCGCCAGCAGCGATAAAGGACAGGGGCGAATGAACACTGAAGCTTTCTTT
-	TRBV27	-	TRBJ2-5	CASSLGGAGVNF	TGTGCCAGCAGTTTAGGGGGGGCAGGGGTGAACTTC